The 29 T cell receptor beta chains listed next were all sequenced from one sample in a study of shared clonotypes between healthy human individuals. Sequenced by immunoSEQ multiplex PCR; TCRdb stores in-frame clones only, minus some. Among about 87,000 clones listed, 40% to 55% were seen once. Sequenced material: PBMCs. These TCRs come from a woman aged 40 to 50 in good health. Some clones in this sample may be carry-over from other donors' samples.

Regarding this clone: One end of the junction varies from germline; a read error may be responsible. This chain joins TRBV5-4 and TRBJ1-4; D is ambiguous. The length of the CDR3 is 14 residues. In germline, CDR1 is SGHNT, CDR2 YYREEE (reference sequence). Here the CDR3 reads CASSQGRYNEKLFF. CDR3 bases: TGCGCCAGCAGCCAAGGACGGTATAATGAAAAACTGTTTTTT. Looking up the rest from reference TRBV5-4 and TRBJ1-4 gives the full variable domain: ETGVTQSPTHLIKTRGQQVTLRCSSQSGHNTVSWYQQALGQGPQFIFQYYREEENGRGNFPPRFSGLQFPNYSSELNVNALELDDSALYLCASSQGRYNEKLFFGSGTQLSVL.

This clone occurred a few times. V usage is TRBV5-1 and J usage is TRBJ2-7; D may be TRBD2 (6 bases). V was trimmed by 2 bases and J by 2 bases, leaving 8 bases between them. The CDR3 is 13 residues long. The germline CDR1 and CDR2 sequences are SGHRS and YFSETQ. In DNA, the CDR3 is TGCGCCAGCAGCTTTAGGGAGGCCTACGAGCAGTACTTC. This translates into CASSFREAYEQYF.

This chain connects TRBV29-1 to TRBJ1-2; D might be TRBD1 (6 bases). The V end was cut by 5 bases, the J end by 1 base, with 14 bases between. The length of the CDR3 is 14 residues. Per germline, CDR1 SQVTM and CDR2 ANQGSEA. The CDR3 region is CSVRAGDFNYGYTF. CDR3 nucleotides: TGCAGCGTTCGGGCAGGGGATTTTAACTATGGCTACACCTTC.

This clone has a count of ten or more. The chain combines TRBV27 with TRBJ2-5; D possibly corresponds to TRBD1 (5 bases). This CDR3 comprises 14 residues. V was trimmed by 5 bases and J by 0 bases, leaving 10 bases between them. In germline, CDR1 is MNHEY, CDR2 SMNVEV (reference sequence). In DNA, the CDR3 is TGTGCCAGCAGTGCCGACAGATACCAAGAGACCCAGTACTTC. Amino acid sequence: CASSADRYQETQYF.

The chain uses TRBV28 and TRBJ2-5, with 13 bases identical to TRBD2. The J call may not be correct, given that the DNA end is closer to TRBJ2-7. Looked up from germline, CDR1 is MDHEN and CDR2 is SYDVKM. This CDR3 contains 15 residues. CDR3 sequence (DNA): TGTGCCAGCAGACCCGGGACTAGCGGGATCTCCGAGCAGTACTTC. Encoded protein: CASRPGTSGISEQYF.

The chain is built from TRBV5-1 and TRBJ1-3; D gene uncertain. V dropped 0 bases and J dropped 0 bases, with 10 bases sitting between them. The CDR3 is 16 residues long. CDR1 is SGHRS and CDR2 is YFSETQ in the germline V gene. The CDR3 loop reads CASSLDSLSSGNTIYF. CDR3 bases: TGCGCCAGCAGCTTGGACAGTCTGAGCTCTGGAAACACCATATATTTT.

CDR3 amino acids: CASSEGTSGKGQYF. The CDR3 region has the DNA TGTGCCAGCAGTGAGGGGACTAGCGGGAAGGGGCAGTACTTC. The genes are TRBV25-1 and TRBJ2-7; TRBD2 matches at 13 bases. This CDR3 is built from 14 residues. Per germline, CDR1 MGHDK and CDR2 SYGVNS. J was trimmed by 9 bases and V by 3 bases; bases with no gene match: 5.

On this clone itself: The CDR3 ends on some other residue instead of the conserved phenylalanine or tryptophan, so this is likely a read error. V and J are TRBV4-3 and TRBJ1-5, with D possibly TRBD1 on 5 matching bases. Germline-derived CDR1 and CDR2 are LGHNA and YSLEER. The CDR3 is 14 residues long. V gave up 4 bases and J gave up 6 bases, with 13 bases separating them. In DNA, the CDR3 is TGCGCCAGCAGCCGCCAGGGAGGTAGTCAGCCCCAGCATTCT. Amino acid sequence: CASSRQGGSQPQHS.

The chain joins TRBV6-5 to TRBJ2-3; D is undetermined. This CDR3 comprises 11 residues. Germline V lookup: CDR1 MNHEY, CDR2 SVGAGI. V was clipped by 7 bases and J by 6 bases, with 8 bases between them. The CDR3 region is CASTVGDTQYF. DNA of the CDR3: TGTGCCAGCACCGTGGGGGATACGCAGTATTTT.

CDR3 residues: CASSVGVAEWYEQYF. For the CDR3, the DNA is TGTGCCAGCAGCGTAGGAGTAGCGGAGTGGTACGAGCAGTACTTC. The chain employs TRBV9 and TRBJ2-7; TRBD2 is a possible D gene (6 bases). V was cut by 0 bases and J by 4 bases, with 14 bases left in between. The CDR3 contains 15 residues. Germline V CDR1 and CDR2: SGDLS, YYNGEE.

This clone was seen more than once but under ten times. The genes are TRBV9 and TRBJ1-2; 8 nucleotides match TRBD1. The J segment lost 2 bases and the V segment lost 3 bases, leaving 6 bases of the junction unmatched. The CDR3 extends over 15 amino acids. CDR1 is SGDLS, CDR2 YYNGEE, per germline. The DNA for the CDR3 is TGTGCCAGCAGCGCCCGGACAGGGCCAAACTATGGCTACACCTTC. Protein sequence: CASSARTGPNYGYTF.

Concerning this clone itself: With only one base between it and a far larger clone, this is likely a read error. The J gene is TRBJ2-1, the V gene TRBV29-1; D ambiguous. Germline V gene data show CDR1 as SQVTM and CDR2 as ANQGSEA. Trimming stripped 3 bases from V and 3 bases from J, with 15 bases between. The CDR3 consists of 15 residues. The CDR3 DNA sequence: TGCAGCGTTGAGGCGGAACTTCGACACTACAATGAGCAGTTCTTC. Its translation is CSVEAELRHYNEQFF.

This clone was seen ten or more times. The chain is built from TRBV5-6 and TRBJ1-5; 7 nucleotides match TRBD1. J lost 5 bases, V lost 3 bases, and 8 bases had no gene match. The CDR3 covers 15 residues. The germline V gene encodes CDR1 SGHDT and CDR2 YYEEEE. Written as DNA, the CDR3 is TGTGCCAGCAGCTCTTCCGGACAGGTATATCAGCCCCAGCATTTT. It codes for CASSSSGQVYQPQHF. Variable domain in full (rest from reference TRBV5-6 and TRBJ1-5): DAGVTQSPTHLIKTRGQQVTLRCSPKSGHDTVSWYQQALGQGPQFIFQYYEEEERQRGNFPDRFSGHQFPNYSSELNVNALLLGDSALYLCASSSSGQVYQPQHFGDGTRLSIL.

On this clone itself: This clone may be a read error of a much larger clone one base away. The rearrangement links TRBV30 to TRBJ1-2; 8 bases align to TRBD1. CDR3 length equals 14 residues. The germline V gene has CDR1 GTSNPN and CDR2 SVGIG (reference sequence). The CDR3 sequence is CAWSVTTGDYGYAF. The CDR3 DNA is TGTGCCTGGAGTGTAACGACAGGGGACTATGGCTACGCCTTC.

The rearrangement joins TRBV7-9 to TRBJ2-7; weak D call: TRBD2 (5 bases). Trimming cost V 5 bases and J 4 bases, with 15 bases left between them. The CDR3 contains 14 residues. CDR1 SEHNR and CDR2 FQNEAQ come from the germline V gene (reference sequence). CDR3 loop: CASSLSPPGYEQYF. CDR3 in DNA: TGTGCCAGCAGCCTAAGCCCCCCGGGGTACGAGCAGTACTTC.

This chain links TRBV28 with TRBJ2-7; 7 bases match TRBD1. Trimming took 10 bases from V and 3 from J; bases not matched to a gene: 12. Germline values: CDR1 MDHEN, CDR2 SYDVKM. The CDR3 has 14 residues. CDR3: CATKAGTDLYEQYF. Written as DNA, the CDR3 is TGTGCCACCAAGGCCGGGACAGACCTCTACGAGCAGTACTTC.

This clone showed up just a few times. The rearrangement joins TRBV5-1 to TRBJ2-3; D may match TRBD1 or TRBD2 (6 bases each). Trimming left V 4 bases short and J 0 bases short, with 9 bases between. In germline, CDR1 is SGHRS, CDR2 YFSETQ. This CDR3 region has 14 residues. For the CDR3, the DNA is TGCGCCAGCAGCGCGGGACAAAGCACAGATACGCAGTATTTT. Translation: CASSAGQSTDTQYF.

Of note for this clone: A far larger clone is only one base removed, so a read error is likely. The chain carries TRBV7-2 and TRBJ2-1, with unresolved D. The CDR3 extends over 11 amino acids. V dropped 3 bases and J dropped 8 bases, with 5 bases sitting between them. CDR1 and CDR2 from the germline V gene are SGHTA and FQGNSA. In nucleotides, the CDR3 is TGTGCCAGCAGCTTGGGCGATGAGCAGTTCTTC. Translation gives CASSLGDEQFF.

This clone was detected ten times or more. The chain uses TRBV7-8 and TRBJ1-5; D is undetermined. The germline V gene has CDR1 SGHVS and CDR2 FQNEAQ. The CDR3 runs to 14 residues. V lost 5 bases and J 4 bases, leaving 12 bases between the germline ends. As DNA, the CDR3 is TGTGCCAGCAGCGCCATGTCCGGGAATCAGCCCCAGCATTTT. Encoded protein: CASSAMSGNQPQHF.

The DNA for the CDR3 is TGTGCCAGCAGCTTGCGCGCCGGGACAGGAGTCTCCTACGAGCAGTACTTC. It yields the protein CASSLRAGTGVSYEQYF. J is TRBJ2-7 and V is TRBV7-9, with 8 bases fitting TRBD1. With V trimmed by 3 bases and J by 0 bases, 10 bases remained unmatched. The CDR3 spans 17 residues. CDR1 is SEHNR, CDR2 FQNEAQ, per germline (reference sequence).

The chain carries TRBV5-1 and TRBJ2-7; D is undetermined. The CDR3 is made up of 13 amino acids. The germline CDR1 and CDR2 sequences are SGHRS and YFSETQ. V lost 0 bases and J 9 bases, leaving 13 bases between the germline ends. CDR3 coding DNA: TGCGCCAGCAGCTTGGGGGCCTTTGATGGGCAGTACTTC. It specifies CASSLGAFDGQYF.

This clone was observed a handful of times. The chain couples TRBV29-1 to TRBJ2-1; a weak D match, TRBD2 (5 bases). The CDR3 is 13 amino acids. Germline V gene sequence: CDR1 SQVTM, CDR2 ANQGSEA. V shed 5 bases and J shed 2 bases, with 10 bases lying between them. CDR3 residues: CSVRGIAYNEQFF. The CDR3 DNA sequence: TGCAGCGTTCGAGGGATTGCCTACAATGAGCAGTTCTTC.

The chain joins TRBV19 to TRBJ1-5; unclear D gene. This CDR3 contains 19 residues. V lost 3 bases to trimming and J lost 0 bases, with 21 bases between them. Germline CDR1 and CDR2: LNHDA and SQIVND (reference sequence). The CDR3 region has the DNA TGTGCCAGTAGTATCTTTGGCGGTCGGGGATCAAATAGCAATCAGCCCCAGCATTTT. It encodes CASSIFGGRGSNSNQPQHF.

The V gene is TRBV30, the J gene TRBJ1-6; a possible D gene is TRBD1 (5 bases). The V and J ends lost 3 bases and 7 bases respectively, with 10 bases between them. This CDR3 region has 13 residues. In germline, CDR1 is GTSNPN, CDR2 SVGIG (reference sequence). As DNA, the CDR3 is TGTGCCTGGAGGCAGGGACTAAATTCACCCCTCCACTTT. Residues: CAWRQGLNSPLHF.

This clone was detected ten times or more. The chain recombines TRBV9 with TRBJ2-2, with D perhaps TRBD1 (5 bases). CDR1 is SGDLS and CDR2 is YYNGEE in the germline V gene. There are 16 residues in the CDR3. V lost 0 bases and J lost 2, with 11 bases in between. The CDR3, as DNA: TGTGCCAGCAGCGTAGGGGCAGGGTATAACACCGGGGAGCTGTTTTTT. It encodes CASSVGAGYNTGELFF.

This clone occurred a few times. The chain combines TRBV18 with TRBJ2-7; D gene unclear. Germline V lookup: CDR1 KGHSH, CDR2 LQKENI. The CDR3 is made up of 14 amino acids. V dropped 0 bases and J dropped 5 bases, with 11 bases sitting between them. The CDR3 sequence: CASSPPARRDEQYF. The DNA of the CDR3 is TGTGCCAGCTCACCACCCGCCCGGCGAGACGAGCAGTACTTC.

This clone appeared many times. The V gene is TRBV7-3, the J gene TRBJ2-1, with 15 nucleotides matching TRBD2. The CDR3 spans 16 residues. After removal of 5 bases from V and 8 bases from J, the junction contained 7 bases not matched to a gene. CDR1 is SGHTA and CDR2 is FQGTGA in the germline V gene. CDR3 sequence (DNA): TGTGCCAGCAGCCTTTGGACTAGCGGGAGGGCACATGAGCAGTTCTTC. Translated: CASSLWTSGRAHEQFF.

This clone was counted at least ten times. The chain employs TRBV2 and TRBJ1-2, with D possibly TRBD1 on 5 matching bases. The CDR3 covers 11 residues. Germline CDR1 SNHLY, CDR2 FYNNEI. Trimming took 9 bases from V and 2 from J, leaving 7 bases between them. The CDR3 loop is CARTANYGYTF. The CDR3 nucleotides read TGTGCCAGGACAGCGAACTATGGCTACACCTTC.

This clone rates as medium-sized (0.01 to 0.1%). The chain is built from TRBV30 and TRBJ1-1; D gene unclear. Germline CDR1 GTSNPN, CDR2 SVGIG (reference sequence). Trimming took off 5 bases at V and 0 bases at J, with 10 bases between the two ends. CDR3 length: 13 residues. CDR3 DNA sequence: TGTGCCTGGGACTGGAACATGAACACTGAAGCTTTCTTT. Protein product: CAWDWNMNTEAFF.